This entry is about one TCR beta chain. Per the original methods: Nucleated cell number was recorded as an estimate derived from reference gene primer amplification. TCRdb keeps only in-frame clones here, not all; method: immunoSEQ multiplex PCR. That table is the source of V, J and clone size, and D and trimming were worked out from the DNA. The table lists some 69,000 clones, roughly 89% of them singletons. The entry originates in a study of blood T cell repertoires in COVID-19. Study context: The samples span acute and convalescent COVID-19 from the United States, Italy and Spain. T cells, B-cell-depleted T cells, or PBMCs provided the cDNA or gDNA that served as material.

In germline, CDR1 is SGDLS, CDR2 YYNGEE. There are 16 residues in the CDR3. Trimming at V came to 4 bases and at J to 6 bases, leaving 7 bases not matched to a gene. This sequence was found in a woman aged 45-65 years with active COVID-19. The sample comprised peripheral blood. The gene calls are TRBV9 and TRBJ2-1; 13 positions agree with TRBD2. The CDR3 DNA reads TGTGCCAGCAGCCCGATTGGGACTAGCGGGGTCAATGAGCAGTTCTTC. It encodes CASSPIGTSGVNEQFF.